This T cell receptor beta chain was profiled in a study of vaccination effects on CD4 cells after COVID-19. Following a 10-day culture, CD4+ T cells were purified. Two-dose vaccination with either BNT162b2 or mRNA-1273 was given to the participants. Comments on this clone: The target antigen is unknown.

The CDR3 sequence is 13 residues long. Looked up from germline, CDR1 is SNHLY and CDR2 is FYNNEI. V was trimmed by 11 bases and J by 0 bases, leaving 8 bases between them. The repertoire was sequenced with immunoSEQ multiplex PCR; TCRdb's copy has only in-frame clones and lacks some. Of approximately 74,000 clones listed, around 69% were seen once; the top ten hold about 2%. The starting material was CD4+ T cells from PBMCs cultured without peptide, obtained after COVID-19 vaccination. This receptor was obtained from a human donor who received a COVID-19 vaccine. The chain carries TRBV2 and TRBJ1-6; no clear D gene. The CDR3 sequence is CASPSSYNSPLHF. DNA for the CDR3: TGTGCCTCCCCAAGCTCCTATAATTCACCCCTCCACTTT.